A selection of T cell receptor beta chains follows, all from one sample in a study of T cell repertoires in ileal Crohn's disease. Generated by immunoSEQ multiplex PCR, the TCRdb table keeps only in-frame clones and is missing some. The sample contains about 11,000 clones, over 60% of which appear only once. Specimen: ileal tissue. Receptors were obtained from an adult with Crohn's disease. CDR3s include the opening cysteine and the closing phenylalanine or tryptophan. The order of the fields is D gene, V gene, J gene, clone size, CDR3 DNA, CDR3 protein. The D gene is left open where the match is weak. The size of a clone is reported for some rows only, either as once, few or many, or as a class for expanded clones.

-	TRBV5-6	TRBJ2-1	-	TGTGCCAGCAGCTCGGGGGTCCCCAGGTCCTACAATGAGCAGTTCTTC	CASSSGVPRSYNEQFF
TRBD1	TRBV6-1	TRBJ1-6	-	TGTGCCAGCAGTGACCGGGACAGTAGTTCACCCCTCCACTTT	CASSDRDSSSPLHF
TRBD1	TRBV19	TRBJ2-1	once	TGTGCCAGTAGTCCCCTCGGACAGGGACGGACCAATGAGCAGTTCTTC	CASSPLGQGRTNEQFF
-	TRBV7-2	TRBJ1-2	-	TGTGCCAGCAGCCCCTCCCGACACGACTATGGCTACACCTTC	CASSPSRHDYGYTF
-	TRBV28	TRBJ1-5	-	TGTGCCAGCGTGTACAGACATAGCAATCAGCCCCAGCATTTT	CASVYRHSNQPQHF
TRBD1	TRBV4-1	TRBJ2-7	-	TGCGCCAGCAGCCAAGCCGGGACAGGCCCCTACGAGCAGTACTTC	CASSQAGTGPYEQYF
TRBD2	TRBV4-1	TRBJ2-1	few	TGCGCCAGCAGCTATGTTGATAGCGGGATCGGTGAGCAGTTCTTC	CASSYVDSGIGEQFF
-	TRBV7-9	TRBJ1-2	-	TGTGCCAGCAGCCCCCCGATGGAGAATGGCTACACCTTC	CASSPPMENGYTF
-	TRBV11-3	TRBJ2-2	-	TGTGCCAGCAGCCCAGTGGGCGCGAACACCGGGGAGCTGTTTTTT	CASSPVGANTGELFF
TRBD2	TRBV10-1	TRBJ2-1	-	TGCGCCAGCAGTGATGGGGGGGTGAGCCCCTACAATGAGCAGTTCTTC	CASSDGGVSPYNEQFF
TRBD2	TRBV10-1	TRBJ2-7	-	TGCGCCAGCAGTCCGAATAGCGGGAGCGAGCAGTACTTC	CASSPNSGSEQYF
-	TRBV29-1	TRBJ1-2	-	TGCAGCGTTGCGGGAGGTCCCTATGGCTACACCTTC	CSVAGGPYGYTF
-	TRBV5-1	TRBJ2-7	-	TGCGCCAGCACCTTCTTCGCGGGGTCCGAGCAGTACTTC	CASTFFAGSEQYF
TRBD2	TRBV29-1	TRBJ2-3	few	TGCAGCGTTGAAAAGTACCCACGGGAGGGATCAGATACGCAGTATTTT	CSVEKYPREGSDTQYF
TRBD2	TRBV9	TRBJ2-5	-	TGTGCCAGCAACTCCTTAGCGGGAGGAGAGACCCAGTACTTC	CASNSLAGGETQYF
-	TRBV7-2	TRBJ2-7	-	TGTGCCAGCAGTTCCCACTACGAGCAGTACTTC	CASSSHYEQYF
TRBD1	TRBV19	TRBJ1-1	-	TGTGCCAGTAGGCTTGGACAGGGGCGGCGAAACACTGAAGCTTTCTTT	CASRLGQGRRNTEAFF
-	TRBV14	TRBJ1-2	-	TGTGCCAGCAGCCGCATTAGGGGGAACTATGGCTACACCTTC	CASSRIRGNYGYTF
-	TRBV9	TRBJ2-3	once	TGTGCCAGCAGCGGGGGGCGGCGGGAGCCCTTCACAGATACGCAGTATTTT	CASSGGRREPFTDTQYF
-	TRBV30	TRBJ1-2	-	TGTGCCTGGAGCGCCGGGACATCGGTCGGTGGCTACACCTTC	CAWSAGTSVGGYTF
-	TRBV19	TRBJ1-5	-	TGTGCCAGTAGTATTGACATGGATAGCAATCAGCCCCAGCATTTT	CASSIDMDSNQPQHF
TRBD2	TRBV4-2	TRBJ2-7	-	TGTGCCAGCAGCCAGCTAGCGGCGGAAGCCTACGAGCAGTACTTC	CASSQLAAEAYEQYF
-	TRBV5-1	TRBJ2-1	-	TGCGCCAGCAGCTTCCCCGGGACCTACAATGAGCAGTTCTTC	CASSFPGTYNEQFF
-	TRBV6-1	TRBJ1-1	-	TGTGCCAGCGCTTACGGGACTGTGAACACTGAAGCTTTCTTT	CASAYGTVNTEAFF
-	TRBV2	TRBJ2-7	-	TGTGCCAGCAGTGAAGGGACTGCTGAGCAGTACTTC	CASSEGTAEQYF
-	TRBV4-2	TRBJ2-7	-	TGTGCCAGCAGCCAAGCCCCCGTTAGCGACTCCTACGAGCAGTACTTC	CASSQAPVSDSYEQYF
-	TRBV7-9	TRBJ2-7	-	TGTGCCAGCAGCTTTAGTGGAGATTGGGACGAGCAGTACTTC	CASSFSGDWDEQYF
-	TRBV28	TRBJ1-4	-	TGTGCCAGCAGTTTGTTCCGACGGAGGAGGGTTAATGAAAAACTGTTTTTT	CASSLFRRRRVNEKLFF
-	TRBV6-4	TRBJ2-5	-	TGTGCCAGCAGTGACCGGGTCCCCCACTACACGTACCAAGAGACCCAGTACTTC	CASSDRVPHYTYQETQYF
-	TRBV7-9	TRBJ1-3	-	TGTGCCAGCAGCTCCCACCTTAGGTCAGGCTCTGGAAACACCATATATTTT	CASSSHLRSGSGNTIYF
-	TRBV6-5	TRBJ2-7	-	TGTGCCAGCAGTTCCTCCTCAGGGGCGCGTCTCGAGCAGTACTTC	CASSSSSGARLEQYF
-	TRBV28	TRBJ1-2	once	TGTGCCATCCGCTTCCAGGGCCACTATGGCTACACCTTC	CAIRFQGHYGYTF
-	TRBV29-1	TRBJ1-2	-	TGCAGCGTGGCGGGGCAGGGTAGTCTCTATGGCTACACCTTC	CSVAGQGSLYGYTF
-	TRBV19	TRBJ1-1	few	TGTGCCAGTAGTATCGCGGGGATGGGCGGCACTGAAGCTTTCTTT	CASSIAGMGGTEAFF
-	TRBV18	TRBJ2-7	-	TGTGCCAGCTCACCGGACTTATCGGGGGAGCAGTACTTC	CASSPDLSGEQYF
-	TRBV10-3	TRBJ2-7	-	TGTGCCATCAGTGAGACGGGATCGGCCGGCGAGCAGTACTTC	CAISETGSAGEQYF
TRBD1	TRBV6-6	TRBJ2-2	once	TGTGCCACCTCTGGGACAGGGGAGGCCGGGGAGCTGTTTTTT	CATSGTGEAGELFF
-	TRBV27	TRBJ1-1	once	TGTGCCAGCAGCGCGGACAGCTTATTGAACACTGAAGCTTTCTTT	CASSADSLLNTEAFF
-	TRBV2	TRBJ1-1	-	TGTGCCAGCACCGATCAGGGGTATGGCACTGAAGCTTTCTTT	CASTDQGYGTEAFF
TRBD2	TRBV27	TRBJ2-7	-	TGTGCCAGCAGGGGACTAGTTAAAGACGAGCAGTACTTC	CASRGLVKDEQYF
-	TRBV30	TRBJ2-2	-	TGTGCCTGGAGTCTCCTCGTCATCCTAGGGGACACCGGGGAGCTGTTTTTT	CAWSLLVILGDTGELFF
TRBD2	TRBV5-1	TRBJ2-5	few	TGCGCCAGCAGCTCTGGGCGGGGGGGCCAAGAGACCCAGTACTTC	CASSSGRGGQETQYF
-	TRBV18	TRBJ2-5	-	TGTGCCAGCTCACCACCGAGACAGGCTTTCCAAGAGACCCAGTACTTC	CASSPPRQAFQETQYF
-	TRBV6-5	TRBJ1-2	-	TGTGCCAGCAGCCCTTTTATTTCTTATGGCTACACCTTC	CASSPFISYGYTF
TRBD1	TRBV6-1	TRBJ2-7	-	TGTGCCAGCAGTGTAATACCACAGGGGTCCCACGAGCAGTACTTC	CASSVIPQGSHEQYF